These 20 T cell receptor beta chains originate from one sample sequenced in a study of shared clonotypes between healthy human individuals (dated by TCRdb to about 2020). Library preparation used the immunoSEQ multiplex PCR assay. The immuneACCESS repertoire file appears here via TCRdb, limited to in-frame rearrangements. These files lack a portion of the clones; in checked studies, under half of the deficit traces to unresolved V genes, and the cause of the others is not known. This sample lists about 2.3 million clones; 80% to 95% were detected once. The ten largest make up approximately 0.41% of the sample. The sequencing input was naive CD4+ T cells from PBMCs. This specimen's cell subset or site label, per the study, means: CD45RA+ positively selected. The receptors here all came from a man between 18 and 29 years old in good health. Some clones in this sample may be carry-over from other donors' samples.

The V gene is TRBV18, the J gene TRBJ2-7; D possibly uses TRBD1 or TRBD2 (5 bases each). Deletions cut 1 base from V and 0 bases from J, with 13 bases between. This CDR3 region has 16 residues. Germline V lookup: CDR1 KGHSH, CDR2 LQKENI. CDR3 coding DNA: TGTGCCAGCTCACCACAGGGTGCAGGGAGCTCCTACGAGCAGTACTTC. Its translation: CASSPQGAGSSYEQYF.

The chain combines TRBV5-1 with TRBJ2-1, with 7 bases matching TRBD1. Germline trimming cut 0 bases from V and 4 bases from J; bases unmatched to any gene: 10. The CDR3 spans 17 residues. Germline-derived CDR1 and CDR2 are SGHRS and YFSETQ. The CDR3 spells CASSLVPSGQTYNEQFF. DNA of the CDR3: TGCGCCAGCAGCTTGGTTCCTTCGGGACAGACATACAATGAGCAGTTCTTC.

The chain recombines TRBV5-1 with TRBJ2-7; 9 nucleotides line up with TRBD1. This CDR3 is 16 amino acids long. V dropped 0 bases and J dropped 5; count of bases not matched to a gene: 9. The germline gives CDR1 SGHRS, CDR2 YFSETQ. CDR3 in DNA: TGCGCCAGCAGCTTGGGGGAAAGGGACAGGGCCCACGAGCAGTACTTC. Amino acid sequence: CASSLGERDRAHEQYF.

The V gene is TRBV18, the J gene TRBJ1-1; 12 bases line up with TRBD1. There are 16 residues in the CDR3. The germline V gene has CDR1 KGHSH and CDR2 LQKENI. J lost 4 bases, V lost 3 bases, and 6 bases had no gene match. The CDR3, as DNA: TGTGCCAGCTCACCTGGGACAGGGGGCAGGGGCACTGAAGCTTTCTTT. Protein: CASSPGTGGRGTEAFF.

This clone was counted once. This chain links TRBV30 with TRBJ2-7; no firm D call. V was shortened by 0 bases and J by 6 bases, with 12 bases between the two germline ends. This CDR3 region has 13 residues. Looked up from germline, CDR1 is GTSNPN and CDR2 is SVGIG (reference sequence). The CDR3 is CAWSVRGRSEQYF. The CDR3, as DNA: TGTGCCTGGAGTGTACGTGGGCGTTCCGAGCAGTACTTC.

The chain couples TRBV9 to TRBJ2-7, with D uncertain. The germline V and J ends were trimmed by 4 bases and 3 bases, with 11 bases remaining between them. This CDR3 is built from 13 residues. CDR1 is SGDLS and CDR2 is YYNGEE in the germline V gene. In DNA form, the CDR3 reads TGTGCCAGCAGCCCCACCCCCCACTACGAGCAGTACTTC. It is translated as CASSPTPHYEQYF.

The V gene is TRBV7-2, the J gene TRBJ2-6; D is unresolved. Trimming removed 2 bases at V and 0 bases at J, with 17 bases between. The germline V gene encodes CDR1 SGHTA and CDR2 FQGNSA. The CDR3 has 19 residues. CDR3 region: CASSLTSAGRVSGANVLTF. The CDR3 DNA is TGTGCCAGCAGCTTAACCTCCGCAGGAAGAGTCTCTGGGGCCAACGTCCTGACTTTC.

The rearrangement links TRBV6-5 to TRBJ2-5; D is perhaps TRBD2 (6 bases). The CDR3 is made up of 13 amino acids. V dropped 6 bases and J dropped 6 bases, with 14 bases sitting between them. From germline, CDR1 is MNHEY and CDR2 SVGAGI. CDR3 nucleotides: TGTGCCAGCAGGGGCGGGGTGGCCAAGACCCAGTACTTC. This translates into CASRGGVAKTQYF.

With regard to this clone: Distinct nucleotide sequences in the sample also encode this CDR3. The rearrangement links TRBV18 to TRBJ2-7; 7 bases agree with TRBD1. Looked up from germline, CDR1 is KGHSH and CDR2 is LQKENI. The length of the CDR3 is 12 residues. The V segment lost 4 bases and the J segment 5 bases; nucleotides outside the gene matches: 2. The CDR3 loop reads CASSRDSNEQYF. CDR3 DNA sequence: TGTGCCAGCTCACGGGACAGCAACGAGCAGTACTTC.

On this clone itself: In the same sample, other DNA sequences code for this CDR3. The chain employs TRBV7-3 and TRBJ2-3; D ambiguous. V shed 1 base and J shed 1 base, with 3 bases lying between them. This CDR3 spans 13 amino acids. Germline CDR1 reads SGHTA; CDR2 reads FQGTGA. CDR3: CASSLIRTDTQYF. The CDR3 region has the DNA TGTGCCAGCAGCTTAATCCGCACAGATACGCAGTATTTT.

Turning to this clone: Other DNA sequences within the sample encode an identical CDR3. The chain recombines TRBV7-2 with TRBJ2-7; weak D call: TRBD1 (6 bases). The V end lost 5 bases, the J end lost 3 bases, and 11 bases lay between the germline ends. CDR1 SGHTA and CDR2 FQGNSA come from the germline V gene. The CDR3 runs 13 residues. CDR3 coding DNA: TGTGCCAGCAGCGCCGGACAGAGCTACGAGCAGTACTTC. It translates to CASSAGQSYEQYF.

This clone was recorded once. V is TRBV9 and J is TRBJ2-4; D unresolved. This CDR3 is built from 14 residues. Germline CDR1 and CDR2: SGDLS and YYNGEE. With 0 bases removed from V and 6 bases from J, the gap between germline ends came to 10 bases. CDR3 sequence (DNA): TGTGCCAGCAGCGTAGAGAGCCCTGGAAACATTCAGTACTTC. This codes for CASSVESPGNIQYF.

V and J are TRBV30 and TRBJ1-2; tentative D call: TRBD1 (6 bases). Germline values: CDR1 GTSNPN, CDR2 SVGIG (reference sequence). The CDR3 extends over 13 amino acids. Trimming removed 2 bases at V and 1 base at J, with 8 bases between. CDR3 amino acids: CAWSLGGNYGYTF. CDR3 in DNA: TGTGCCTGGAGTTTAGGGGGTAACTATGGCTACACCTTC.

As concerns this clone: The same CDR3 can be traced to other DNA sequences in this sample. This chain links TRBV2 with TRBJ2-7; no clear D gene. V shed 7 bases and J shed 4 bases, with 5 bases lying between them. The germline V gene has CDR1 SNHLY and CDR2 FYNNEI. This CDR3 has 10 residues. In nucleotides, the CDR3 is TGTGCCAGCACTCTTTACGAGCAGTACTTC. This encodes CASTLYEQYF.

The chain employs TRBV29-1 and TRBJ2-1, with 8 positions matching TRBD1. This CDR3 has 14 residues. CDR1 is SQVTM, CDR2 ANQGSEA, per germline. J gave up 1 base and V 7 bases, and 6 bases lay outside the gene matches. DNA of the CDR3: TGCAGCGCCGGATGGACAGGGTCCTACAATGAGCAGTTCTTC. Protein sequence: CSAGWTGSYNEQFF.

This chain uses TRBV15 with TRBJ1-2, with no clear D. The CDR3 is 16 residues long. Trimming stripped 1 base from V and 4 bases from J, with 16 bases between. The V gene's germline CDR1 is LNHNV and CDR2 YYDKDF (reference sequence). CDR3 amino acids: CATSRGRVDAVYGYTF. The CDR3 DNA follows: TGTGCCACCAGCAGAGGACGTGTGGACGCGGTCTATGGCTACACCTTC.

The chain has TRBV12-5 and TRBJ1-2, with a possible D match to TRBD1 (5 bases). This CDR3 is 16 amino acids long. CDR1 is LGHNT and CDR2 is FRNRAP in the germline V gene. The V end was cut by 2 bases, the J end by 0 bases, with 13 bases between. The CDR3 loop reads CASGLNIGTANYGYTF. The CDR3 DNA sequence: TGTGCTAGTGGTTTGAACATCGGGACGGCTAACTATGGCTACACCTTC.

This clone was counted a single time. This same CDR3 is encoded by further DNA sequences in the sample. V gene TRBV19 combines with J gene TRBJ2-7; possibly TRBD2 for D (6 bases). The V end lost 3 bases, the J end lost 1 base, and 7 bases lay between the germline ends. CDR1 LNHDA and CDR2 SQIVND come from the germline V gene (reference sequence). The CDR3 length is 13 residues. The CDR3 nucleotides are TGTGCCAGTAGTATTGGGGGGTCCTACGAGCAGTACTTC. Residues: CASSIGGSYEQYF.

The chain combines TRBV4-3 with TRBJ2-1, with a tentative D call TRBD2 (6 bases). The CDR3 is 18 residues long. V gave up 0 bases and J gave up 0 bases, with 15 bases separating them. Germline V lookup: CDR1 LGHNA, CDR2 YSLEER. The CDR3 loop reads CASSQDTNRGSSYNEQFF. The CDR3 DNA follows: TGCGCCAGCAGCCAAGATACAAATCGGGGGAGCTCCTACAATGAGCAGTTCTTC.

The chain combines TRBV7-3 with TRBJ2-1, with D maybe TRBD2 (5 bases). Germline V gene sequence: CDR1 SGHTA, CDR2 FQGTGA. The CDR3 consists of 15 residues. V was shortened by 3 bases and J by 6 bases, with 15 bases between the two germline ends. CDR3 residues: CASSFRDLGPNEQFF. CDR3 sequence (DNA): TGTGCCAGCAGCTTCCGGGATCTAGGACCCAATGAGCAGTTCTTC.